This TCR beta chain was observed in a study of tumor and adjacent non-tumor tissue in lung cancer. The overall study: Patients comprised over 9 adenocarcinoma, a couple of squamous cell carcinoma and 1 small cell lung cancer. The patients, approximately nine men and 5 or 6 women, were about 30 to 85 with stage I to III disease. Study findings and constraints: Tumor repertoires had a smaller top 100 clone share than normal lung.

Germline CDR1 is SGHAT and CDR2 is FQNNGV. This CDR3 has 16 residues. Notes on this clonotype: Antigen specificity is unknown. Lacking the conserved final phenylalanine or tryptophan, this CDR3 likely reflects a read error.

The library came from three nested PCR rounds adapted from ARM-PCR protocols. TCRdb fed the multiplex PCR reads into MiXCR, producing one record per CDR3 protein. The sample has about 120,000 distinct CDR3 sequences, around 82% seen once. The template was RNA from unsorted bulk tissue. The TCR sequence derives from a man between 65 and 80 years old with non-small cell lung cancer. What was sequenced was lung tumor tissue. This rearrangement joins TRBV11-2 to TRBJ2-3; D possibly uses TRBD1 or TRBD2 (5 bases each). The CDR3 is CASCLTQGGSTDKQYL. CDR3 sequence (DNA): TGTGCCAGCTGCTTAACTCAGGGTGGGAGCACAGATAAGCAGTATCTT.